The entry below describes one TCR beta chain. Its specificity is unknown. Measured with immunoSEQ multiplex PCR; TCRdb has only the in-frame clones, and not every one. Counted here are hundreds of thousands of clones, about 90% occurring once; the ten biggest clones make up 9.5% to 15%. This record belongs to a study of cytomegalovirus exposure and HLA in healthy donors. General study findings and limits: It was about 150 TCR beta chains that were listed as cytomegalovirus-associated. Confirmation in vitro established that a few CMV-associated chains were specific for CMV antigens.

Germline assignment: CDR1 MDHEN and CDR2 SYDVKM. The CDR3 contains 15 residues. V was shortened by 8 bases and J by 4 bases, with 18 bases between the two germline ends. The specimen sequenced was PBMCs. The clonotype was recovered from a man aged 18 to 30 in good health and CMV-seropositive. V usage is TRBV28 and J usage is TRBJ1-5, with D possibly TRBD1 on 6 matching bases. The CDR3: CASRGIDRTNQPQHF. As DNA, the CDR3 is TGTGCCAGCCGGGGAATTGACAGGACAAATCAGCCCCAGCATTTT.